This record covers a single T cell receptor (beta chain). Clones were sequenced by immunoSEQ multiplex PCR, and TCRdb holds only the in-frame ones, with some missing. The sample carries about 88,000 clones, 90% recorded once. This sample was taken from a study of blood T cell repertoires in COVID-19. This clonotype was obtained from a man aged 55 to 70 with acute or convalescent COVID-19. The sequenced sample consisted of peripheral blood.

CDR3 nucleotide sequence: TGTGCCAGCAAAGGGACTAGTGGCGTGGGAGGGGAGCAGTTCTTC. Protein: CASKGTSGVGGEQFF. V and J are TRBV9 and TRBJ2-1, with TRBD2 identical over 8 bases. V was clipped by 6 bases and J by 10 bases; unmatched bases: 15. CDR1 SGDLS and CDR2 YYNGEE come from the germline V gene. CDR3 size: 15 residues.